Listed below are T cell receptor beta chains from one sample, sequenced in a study of T cell responses to AZD1222 COVID-19 vaccine. The assay was immunoSEQ multiplex PCR, and TCRdb's table has in-frame clones only and misses some. The top ten clones hold 1.5% to 2% of a sample with 94,000 or so clones, about 89% of them seen once. The sequencing here drew on peripheral blood, taken on day 0 of AZD1222 vaccination. The receptor source for this set is an adult in good health. Each CDR3 is given with its conserved first and last residue. Fields, in order: CDR3 length, V gene, D gene, J gene, CDR3 protein, CDR3 DNA. The D gene is left open where the match is weak.

len: 13; v_gene: TRBV30; d_gene: NA; j_gene: TRBJ1-5; CDR3aa: CAWSGGGGQPQHF; CDR3nt: TGTGCCTGGAGTGGCGGGGGCGGACAGCCCCAGCATTTT
len: 14; v_gene: TRBV5-4; d_gene: NA; j_gene: TRBJ1-1; CDR3aa: CASSSKGGDTEAFF; CDR3nt: TGTGCCAGCAGCTCCAAGGGGGGGGACACTGAAGCTTTCTTT
len: 19; v_gene: TRBV27; d_gene: NA; j_gene: TRBJ1-6; CDR3aa: CASSFQGIPDSSYNSPLHF; CDR3nt: TGTGCCAGCAGTTTTCAGGGAATTCCCGATAGCTCCTATAATTCACCCCTCCACTTT
len: 14; v_gene: TRBV11-2; d_gene: NA; j_gene: TRBJ2-3; CDR3aa: CASSSGGVSNTQYF; CDR3nt: TGTGCCAGCAGCTCCGGGGGCGTCTCAAATACGCAGTATTTT
len: 14; v_gene: TRBV7-9; d_gene: TRBD1; j_gene: TRBJ1-6; CDR3aa: CASSPLDRVSPLHF; CDR3nt: TGTGCCAGCAGCCCGTTGGACAGGGTTTCACCCCTCCACTTT
len: 15; v_gene: TRBV6-5; d_gene: TRBD1; j_gene: TRBJ1-2; CDR3aa: CASSTSGGRNYGYTF; CDR3nt: TGTGCCAGCAGCACATCAGGGGGCAGGAACTATGGCTACACCTTC
len: 12; v_gene: TRBV28; d_gene: NA; j_gene: TRBJ1-2; CDR3aa: CASSDNNYGYTF; CDR3nt: TGTGCCAGCAGTGACAATAACTATGGCTACACCTTC
len: 15; v_gene: TRBV11-2; d_gene: TRBD1; j_gene: TRBJ1-2; CDR3aa: CASSLSSGGNYGYTF; CDR3nt: TGTGCCAGCAGCTTATCCTCAGGGGGCAACTATGGCTACACCTTC
len: 15; v_gene: TRBV5-1; d_gene: NA; j_gene: TRBJ1-2; CDR3aa: CASSLALDGLYGYTF; CDR3nt: TGCGCCAGCAGCTTGGCGTTGGACGGTTTGTATGGCTACACCTTC
len: 14; v_gene: TRBV7-9; d_gene: TRBD2; j_gene: TRBJ2-5; CDR3aa: CASSSLGGRETQYF; CDR3nt: TGTGCCAGCAGCTCCCTGGGCGGGAGGGAGACCCAGTACTTC
len: 13; v_gene: TRBV3-1/TRBV3-2; d_gene: TRBD1; j_gene: TRBJ1-1; CDR3aa: CASSQGTGSEAFF; CDR3nt: TGTGCCAGCAGCCAAGGGACAGGGTCCGAAGCTTTCTTT
len: 16; v_gene: TRBV27; d_gene: NA; j_gene: TRBJ2-7; CDR3aa: CASSLSEGALTYEQYF; CDR3nt: TGTGCCAGCAGTTTATCGGAGGGGGCCCTGACCTACGAGCAGTACTTC
len: 14; v_gene: TRBV19; d_gene: NA; j_gene: TRBJ2-7; CDR3aa: CASSIAGAKYEQYF; CDR3nt: TGTGCCAGTAGTATAGCAGGGGCGAAATACGAGCAGTACTTC
len: 14; v_gene: TRBV9; d_gene: NA; j_gene: TRBJ2-7; CDR3aa: CASSVGDTLYEQYF; CDR3nt: TGTGCCAGCAGCGTGGGAGACACCCTCTACGAGCAGTACTTC
len: 14; v_gene: TRBV7-2; d_gene: TRBD2; j_gene: TRBJ2-2; CDR3aa: CASSLAGGTGELFF; CDR3nt: TGTGCCAGCAGCCTAGCGGGGGGCACCGGGGAGCTGTTTTTT
len: 15; v_gene: TRBV27; d_gene: NA; j_gene: TRBJ1-1; CDR3aa: CASSLRGVSNTEAFF; CDR3nt: TGTGCCAGCAGCTTACGCGGGGTTTCTAACACTGAAGCTTTCTTT
len: 15; v_gene: TRBV14; d_gene: TRBD1; j_gene: TRBJ1-5; CDR3aa: CASSQGQGDDQPQHF; CDR3nt: TGTGCCAGCAGCCAAGGACAGGGGGACGATCAGCCCCAGCATTTT
len: 13; v_gene: TRBV14; d_gene: NA; j_gene: TRBJ1-2; CDR3aa: CASSQASAYGYTF; CDR3nt: TGTGCCAGCAGCCAAGCCAGCGCCTATGGCTACACCTTC
len: 13; v_gene: TRBV6-2/TRBV6-3; d_gene: NA; j_gene: TRBJ1-2; CDR3aa: CASSLTANYGYTF; CDR3nt: TGTGCCAGCAGCCTAACAGCAAACTATGGCTACACCTTC
len: 14; v_gene: TRBV2; d_gene: NA; j_gene: TRBJ2-7; CDR3aa: CASSRPRGAGEQYF; CDR3nt: TGTGCCAGCAGTAGGCCTCGGGGGGCCGGAGAGCAGTACTTC
len: 15; v_gene: TRBV6-2/TRBV6-3; d_gene: TRBD2; j_gene: TRBJ2-3; CDR3aa: CASSYFGRGTDTQYF; CDR3nt: TGTGCCAGCAGTTATTTCGGGAGGGGCACAGATACGCAGTATTTT
len: 15; v_gene: TRBV19; d_gene: NA; j_gene: TRBJ2-5; CDR3aa: CASSMTGTGKETQYF; CDR3nt: TGTGCCAGTAGTATGACCGGGACGGGAAAAGAGACCCAGTACTTC
len: 17; v_gene: TRBV3-1/TRBV3-2; d_gene: NA; j_gene: TRBJ2-3; CDR3aa: CASSHFKVRQGPDTQYF; CDR3nt: TGTGCCAGCAGCCATTTCAAAGTGAGGCAGGGGCCAGATACGCAGTATTTT
len: 13; v_gene: TRBV7-2; d_gene: TRBD2; j_gene: TRBJ2-1; CDR3aa: CASSGTSGGALFF; CDR3nt: TGTGCCAGCAGCGGCACTAGCGGGGGGGCTCTGTTCTTC
len: 17; v_gene: TRBV3-1/TRBV3-2; d_gene: NA; j_gene: TRBJ1-4; CDR3aa: CASSPPPLGRVNEKLFF; CDR3nt: TGTGCCAGCAGCCCACCTCCGCTAGGGAGGGTTAATGAAAAACTGTTTTTT
len: 16; v_gene: TRBV5-1; d_gene: NA; j_gene: TRBJ1-3; CDR3aa: CASSLGSSGYGNTIYF; CDR3nt: TGCGCCAGCAGCTTGGGCTCAAGCGGTTATGGAAACACCATATATTTT
len: 17; v_gene: TRBV18; d_gene: TRBD1; j_gene: TRBJ2-1; CDR3aa: CASSPFTSGQGYNEQFF; CDR3nt: TGTGCCAGCTCACCCTTCACCTCGGGACAGGGCTACAATGAGCAGTTCTTC
len: 18; v_gene: TRBV5-4; d_gene: NA; j_gene: TRBJ1-1; CDR3aa: CASSLIHTQGTIYTEAFF; CDR3nt: TGTGCCAGCAGTCTGATTCATACTCAGGGAACCATTTACACTGAAGCTTTCTTT
len: 15; v_gene: TRBV10-2; d_gene: NA; j_gene: TRBJ1-2; CDR3aa: CASSDPRRENYGYTF; CDR3nt: TGCGCCAGCAGTGATCCCCGCCGGGAGAACTATGGCTACACCTTC
len: 14; v_gene: TRBV3-1/TRBV3-2; d_gene: TRBD1; j_gene: TRBJ1-1; CDR3aa: CASSQVDRESEAFF; CDR3nt: TGTGCCAGCAGCCAAGTGGACAGGGAGAGTGAAGCTTTCTTT
len: 16; v_gene: TRBV18; d_gene: TRBD1; j_gene: TRBJ1-5; CDR3aa: CASSPAGGQGRQPQHF; CDR3nt: TGTGCCAGCTCACCCGCCGGGGGACAGGGACGTCAGCCCCAGCATTTT
len: 16; v_gene: TRBV5-4; d_gene: NA; j_gene: TRBJ1-6; CDR3aa: CAMRSHRTGGNSPLHF; CDR3nt: TGTGCCATGCGAAGCCACAGGACGGGTGGAAATTCACCCCTCCACTTT
len: 15; v_gene: TRBV12-5; d_gene: NA; j_gene: TRBJ1-3; CDR3aa: CASGWEGLSSNTIYF; CDR3nt: TGTGCTAGTGGCTGGGAGGGACTGTCGAGTAACACCATATATTTT